These 17 T cell receptor beta chains originate from one sample sequenced in a study of blood T cells in healthy people across ages (dated by TCRdb to 2013 to 2016). Libraries came from 5' RACE. Instrument used: Illumina HiSeq 2500. A second roughly 6 to 12 cycle PCR used a sample-barcoded 5' primer and a J-beta primer mix. TCRdb trimmed public reads at Q25 via fastp, called clones via MiXCR and kept in-frame beta chains. Identical CDR3 protein sequences are pooled into one entry, listed with their most common genes and DNA. In all, the sample holds 1.5 million to 2 million distinct CDR3 sequences, and around half of those were seen once. The leading ten clones occupy around 2.1% of the sample. The sequenced material came from blood. All receptors derive from a woman aged 40 to 50 in good health.

As DNA, the CDR3 is TGTGCCAGCAGCGTAGCTACCTCCGGGACAGGACGAGATACCCCCTATGGCTACACCTTC. It translates to CASSVATSGTGRDTPYGYTF. V gene TRBV9 combines with J gene TRBJ1-2; 8 bases agree with TRBD1. CDR3 length: 20 residues. V shed 0 bases and J 4 bases; nucleotides not matched to a gene: 20. In germline, CDR1 is SGDLS, CDR2 YYNGEE.

The V gene is TRBV20-1, the J gene TRBJ2-5, with 7 bases lining up with TRBD1. The V segment lost 5 bases and the J segment 4 bases; nucleotides outside the gene matches: 13. The CDR3 spans 15 residues. Germline lookup yields CDR1 DFQATT and CDR2 SNEGSKA (reference sequence). The CDR3 nucleotides are TGCAGTGCTGATCATTCTCAGGGGGACGGAGAGACCCAGTACTTC. The encoded protein is CSADHSQGDGETQYF.

There are a few counts of this clonotype. The chain employs TRBV29-1 and TRBJ2-7; D may be TRBD2 (5 bases). From germline, CDR1 is SQVTM and CDR2 ANQGSEA. V shed 4 bases and J shed 7 bases, with 14 bases lying between them. The CDR3 runs 12 residues. CDR3 amino acids: CSVVGKWEEQYF. CDR3 nucleotide sequence: TGCAGCGTTGTGGGAAAATGGGAGGAGCAGTACTTC.

Remarks on this clonotype: One junction end disagrees with the germline gene, perhaps due to a read error. The rearrangement joins TRBV7-2 to TRBJ2-6; weak D call: TRBD1 (5 bases). Germline V CDR1 and CDR2: SGHTA, FQGNSA. The CDR3 has 17 residues. The CDR3 loop is CASSLAGRASGANALTF. CDR3 DNA: TGTGCCAGCAGCTTAGCGGGCAGGGCTTCTGGGGCCAACGCCCTGACTTTC.

The sample holds one count of this clonotype. This chain links TRBV4-2 with TRBJ2-1; 11 nucleotides match TRBD2. CDR3 size: 15 residues. V was pared by 4 bases and J by 10 bases, with 9 bases of the junction left unmatched. Germline V CDR1 and CDR2: LGHNA, YNFKEQ. CDR3 residues: CASSRGGLAAWEQFF. DNA for the CDR3: TGTGCCAGCAGCCGAGGGGGACTAGCGGCCTGGGAGCAGTTCTTC.

This clonotype was detected only a few times. The chain employs TRBV2 and TRBJ2-7; TRBD2 might be the D (5 bases). The CDR3 loop spans 13 amino acids. Germline V gene sequence: CDR1 SNHLY, CDR2 FYNNEI. The V gene lost 7 bases and the J gene lost 3 bases, with 13 bases spanning the gap. The CDR3 loop reads CASKPVGSYEQYF. DNA of the CDR3: TGTGCCAGCAAGCCCGTGGGGAGCTACGAGCAGTACTTC.

The J gene is TRBJ1-5, the V gene TRBV2; no clear D gene. The CDR3 has 12 amino acids. Deletions cut 4 bases from V and 7 bases from J, with 8 bases between. From germline, CDR1 is SNHLY and CDR2 FYNNEI. DNA for the CDR3: TGTGCCAGCAGTGTGGGTCGGCAGCCCCAGCATTTT. It encodes CASSVGRQPQHF.

V gene TRBV27 combines with J gene TRBJ2-7, with 8 bases aligning to TRBD2. The CDR3 is 13 amino acids. Germline CDR1 MNHEY, CDR2 SMNVEV (reference sequence). Losses at the gene ends were 7 bases for V and 6 bases for J; bases not matched to a gene: 8. The CDR3 DNA reads as TGTGCCAGCACTACGGGGGGGACGACCGAGCAGTACTTC. Its protein product is CASTTGGTTEQYF.

This clonotype was counted only a few times. This chain joins TRBV7-9 and TRBJ2-5; tentatively, D is TRBD1 (6 bases). This CDR3 has 14 residues. V was pared by 5 bases and J by 3 bases, with 13 bases between. The V gene's germline CDR1 is SEHNR and CDR2 FQNEAQ (reference sequence). The CDR3 bases are TGTGCCAGCAGCCTAGGACAGTACGAAGAGACCCAGTACTTC. Translation gives CASSLGQYEETQYF.

The chain has TRBV4-1 and TRBJ1-2; D is unresolved. From germline, CDR1 is MGHRA and CDR2 YSYEKL. This CDR3 is 14 amino acids long. V shed 9 bases and J shed 0 bases, with 14 bases lying between them. The CDR3 reads CASKKGDANYGYTF. CDR3 DNA: TGCGCCAGTAAAAAAGGAGACGCTAACTATGGCTACACCTTC.

J is TRBJ1-6 and V is TRBV20-1; TRBD1 aligns across 11 bases. The CDR3 has 15 residues. V shed 1 base, J shed 10 bases, and the junction held 6 bases outside the gene matches. CDR1 is DFQATT and CDR2 is SNEGSKA in the germline V gene (reference sequence). CDR3 loop: CSARVGTGGSSPLHF. CDR3 coding DNA: TGCAGTGCTAGAGTGGGGACAGGGGGTAGCTCACCCCTCCACTTT.

Remarks on this clonotype: Germline and junction disagree at one end, which may indicate a read error. V gene TRBV29-1 combines with J gene TRBJ2-7, with D possibly TRBD2 on 6 matching bases. Germline V gene lookup returns CDR1 SQVTM and CDR2 ANQGSEA. The CDR3 covers 12 residues. CDR3 sequence (DNA): TGCGGCGTTGAAGGAGGGTTGGGCGAGCAGTACTTC. Protein: CGVEGGLGEQYF.

The rearrangement uses TRBV28 and TRBJ2-1; D gene unclear. V lost 6 bases to trimming and J lost 8 bases, with 11 bases between them. The germline gives CDR1 MDHEN, CDR2 SYDVKM. The CDR3 consists of 12 residues. In DNA form, the CDR3 reads TGTGCCAGCAGAGCGATCAAGGATGAGCAGTTCTTC. Translating it yields CASRAIKDEQFF.

This clonotype has just a few counts. The V and J genes are TRBV9 and TRBJ2-4; 8 nucleotides align to TRBD1. Germline V gives CDR1 SGDLS, CDR2 YYNGEE. The CDR3 extends over 16 amino acids. J lost 3 bases, V lost 3 bases, and 8 bases had no gene match. In DNA, the CDR3 is TGTGCCAGCAGCGCACGACCGACAGGGGTCAAAAACATTCAGTACTTC. It codes for CASSARPTGVKNIQYF.

The chain employs TRBV7-9 and TRBJ1-4; D gene unclear. V was trimmed by 6 bases and J by 0 bases, leaving 14 bases between them. The CDR3 loop spans 16 amino acids. The V gene's germline CDR1 is SEHNR and CDR2 FQNEAQ (reference sequence). The CDR3 here is CASSPGSSTTNEKLFF. The CDR3 nucleotides read TGTGCCAGCAGTCCCGGGTCCTCGACAACTAATGAAAAACTGTTTTTT. The full variable domain, with the rest looked up from reference TRBV7-9 and TRBJ1-4, is DTGVSQNPRHKITKRGQNVTFRCDPISEHNRLYWYRQTLGQGPEFLTYFQNEAQLEKSRLLSDRFSAERPKGSFSTLEIQRTEQGDSAMYLCASSPGSSTTNEKLFFGSGTQLSVL.

Points on this clonotype: Germline and junction disagree at one end, which may indicate a read error. CDR3 in amino acids: CASSDSYGYGYTF. In DNA form, the CDR3 reads TGTGCCAGCAGTGACTCGTATGGCTATGGCTACACCTTC. J is TRBJ1-2 and V is TRBV6-5; D not certain. CDR1 and CDR2 from the germline V gene are MNHEY and SVGAGI. The CDR3 runs 13 residues.

The chain has TRBV10-2 and TRBJ2-7; the D is unclear. Germline values: CDR1 WSHSY, CDR2 SAAADI. This CDR3 region has 12 residues. Trimming removed 6 bases from V and 3 bases from J, with 9 bases in between. CDR3 region: CASSRSHYEQYF. CDR3 bases: TGCGCCAGCAGCAGATCTCACTACGAGCAGTACTTC.